Sequencing of this T cell receptor (beta chain) was carried out in a study of memory CD4+ T cells and cytomegalovirus serostatus. Whole-study context: Healthy Belgian adult donors included roughly ten CMV-positive and 20 to 30 CMV-negative people.

Single viable CD3+CD4+CD8-CD45RO+ cells were sorted as the memory CD4+ T cells. The V gene's germline CDR1 is SQVTM and CDR2 ANQGSEA. The V end lost 7 bases, the J end lost 6 bases, and 24 bases lay between the germline ends. The CDR3 sequence is 15 residues long. Notes on the study in general: About 40% of the roughly 160 known CMV-associated TCRbeta sequences appeared in CD4+ memory.

Concerning this clone: The antigen is not known.

Assay used: immunoSEQ multiplex PCR; TCRdb lists only in-frame clones, some missing. The sample has tens of thousands of clones, 75% to 85% seen once. The TCR was taken from an adult in good health and CMV-seronegative. The sequencing input was memory CD4+ T cells from blood. This sequence joins TRBV29-1 and TRBJ1-1, with a possible D match to TRBD1 (5 bases). The chain's CDR3 is CSGGHLRGSGAEAFF. The CDR3 nucleotides are TGCAGCGGTGGACATTTGAGGGGTTCTGGGGCTGAAGCTTTCTTT.